This TCR beta chain was recorded in a study of breast tumors, draining lymph nodes, adjacent tissues. General study findings and limits: Findings are consistent with lymph node origin and intratumoral expansion of most tumor T cells. Compared with basal-like, luminal-like tumors shared significantly more repertoire with nontumor tissue.

Samples came from axillary lymph nodes draining the breast cancer. Germline CDR1 SGHRS, CDR2 YFSETQ. The CDR3 covers 15 residues. This clonotype appeared a few times. What it binds is unknown. The junction departs from germline at one end; a sequencing error may be responsible. TCRdb ran MiXCR on the multiplex PCR reads and lists one entry per CDR3 protein. Of about 130,000 distinct CDR3 sequences listed, roughly 20% are singletons. Specimen: axillary lymph node tissue. This chain connects TRBV5-1 to TRBJ2-3; 7 nucleotides line up with TRBD1. The origin of this receptor is a female donor with breast cancer. Some clones in this sample may be carry-over from other donors' samples. The chain's CDR3 is CAGRATGSYADTQYF. The CDR3 nucleotides read TGCGCCGGCAGGGCGACAGGGTCTTACGCAGATACGCAGTATTTT.